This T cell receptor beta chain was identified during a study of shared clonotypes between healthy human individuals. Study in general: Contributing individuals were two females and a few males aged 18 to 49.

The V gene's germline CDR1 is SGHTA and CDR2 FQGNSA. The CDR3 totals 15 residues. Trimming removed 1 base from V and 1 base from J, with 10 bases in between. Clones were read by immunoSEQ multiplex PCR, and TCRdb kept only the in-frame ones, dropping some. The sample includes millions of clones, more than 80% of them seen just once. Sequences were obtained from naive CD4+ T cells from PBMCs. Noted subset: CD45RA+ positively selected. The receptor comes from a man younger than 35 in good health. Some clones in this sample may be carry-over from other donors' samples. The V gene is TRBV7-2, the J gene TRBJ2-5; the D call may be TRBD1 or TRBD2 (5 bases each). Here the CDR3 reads CASSLVLGPQETQYF. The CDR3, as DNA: TGTGCCAGCAGCTTAGTCCTGGGACCCCAAGAGACCCAGTACTTC.